These 18 T cell receptor beta chains originate from one sample sequenced in a study of regulatory T cells in long-lasting Graves disease. Regarding time point: newly diagnosed GD, antithyroid drugs for less than 3 months. Following extraction of RNA from PBMCs, that RNA was used to make the TCR library. The authors built TCR beta libraries using iRepertoire HTBI primers and Arm-PCR of CDR3 regions. TCRdb re-analysed the multiplex PCR reads in MiXCR, keeping a single row per CDR3 protein. The sample holds about 620,000 distinct CDR3 sequences, approximately 15% seen once. These sequences were also reported in another study, on T cells in Graves' hyperthyroidism and ophthalmopathy.

This sample comprised peripheral blood mononuclear cells (PBMCs), obtained at new diagnosis, from a patient treated with antithyroid drugs. Every receptor here comes from a woman in her thirties with Graves disease.

This clonotype was recorded many times. V is TRBV12-3 or TRBV12-4 and J is TRBJ2-7, with 9 bases aligning to TRBD2. The CDR3 is 13 residues long. Trimming took 6 bases from V and 4 from J; bases not matched to a gene: 4. CDR3 residues: CASRPGLAYEQYF. Written as DNA, the CDR3 is TGTGCCAGCAGGCCGGGACTAGCATACGAGCAGTACTTC.

Note on this clonotype: A junction boundary mismatches the germline segment, possibly from a read error. The rearrangement joins TRBV7-2 to TRBJ2-1; D is uncertain. CDR1 and CDR2 from the germline V gene are SGHTA and FQGNSA. The CDR3 runs to 13 residues. DNA of the CDR3: TGTGCCAGCAGCTTACCCGATGTAGGCGCTTCGGTCTTC. It specifies CASSLPDVGASVF.

The V call is TRBV7-2, the J call TRBJ1-1, with 8 bases that match TRBD1. There are 12 residues in the CDR3. After removal of 5 bases from V and 10 bases from J, the junction contained 6 bases not matched to a gene. The germline V gene encodes CDR1 SGHTA and CDR2 FQGNSA. The CDR3, as DNA: TGTGCCAGCAGCCCCGGGACAGGTGGAGCTTTCTTT. It is translated as CASSPGTGGAFF.

This clonotype was recorded many times. CDR3 loop: CASSPLGGGQPQHF. The DNA of the CDR3 is TGTGCCAGCTCACCACTGGGGGGGGGTCAGCCCCAGCATTTT. V gene TRBV18 combines with J gene TRBJ1-5; D is possibly TRBD1 (5 bases). The CDR3 covers 14 residues. Trimming left V 1 base short and J 6 bases short, with 10 bases between. From germline, CDR1 is KGHSH and CDR2 LQKENI.

Ten or more counts support this clonotype. The V and J genes are TRBV27 and TRBJ1-2, with 7 bases that match TRBD1. Trimming cost V 2 bases and J 4 bases; bases outside gene matches: 7. CDR3 length: 15 residues. Germline V gives CDR1 MNHEY, CDR2 SMNVEV (reference sequence). The CDR3 DNA follows: TGTGCCAGCAGTTTAGACCCGACAGGGACCTATGGCTACACCTTC. Protein: CASSLDPTGTYGYTF.

This clonotype occurred a few times. The gene calls are TRBV18 and TRBJ2-3; D may be TRBD2 (5 bases). The CDR3 spans 15 residues. Germline V lookup: CDR1 KGHSH, CDR2 LQKENI. Trimming left V 6 bases short and J 6 bases short, with 19 bases between. This CDR3 reads CASSPGGPRPDTQYF. The DNA for the CDR3 is TGTGCCAGCTCCCCAGGCGGGCCCCGCCCCGATACGCAGTATTTT.

This clonotype was seen repeatedly, ten times or more. The CDR3 nucleotides are TGTGCCAGCAGTTTAGGTGGGACAGGGGCCCAGCCCCAGCATTTT. This gives the protein CASSLGGTGAQPQHF. This chain joins TRBV28 and TRBJ1-5; 10 positions agree with TRBD1. The CDR3 totals 15 residues. Trimming removed 2 bases from V and 7 bases from J; junction bases left unmatched: 5. The V gene's germline CDR1 is MDHEN and CDR2 SYDVKM.

This clonotype came up once. Being one base from a much bigger clone, this may be a read error. This chain links TRBV27 with TRBJ2-7, with D tentatively TRBD2 (5 bases). Per germline, CDR1 MNHEY and CDR2 SMNVEV (reference sequence). The CDR3 length is 15 residues. This CDR3 is CVSSSVRRKYYEQYF. The CDR3 DNA reads as TGTGTCAGCAGTTCTGTAAGGAGGAAATACTACGAGCAGTACTTC.

This clonotype was counted at least ten times. V gene TRBV11-2 combines with J gene TRBJ2-4, with D hard to call. V shed 5 bases and J shed 2 bases, with 10 bases lying between them. Germline V gives CDR1 SGHAT, CDR2 FQNNGV. CDR3 length equals 14 residues. The CDR3 protein is CASSAGPTKNIQYF. The CDR3 DNA follows: TGTGCCAGCAGCGCAGGACCCACCAAAAACATTCAGTACTTC.

This clonotype was recorded a few times. This CDR3 is CASSPQIVGNEQFF. As DNA, the CDR3 is TGTGCCAGCAGCCCTCAAATCGTCGGCAATGAGCAGTTCTTC. This chain links TRBV14 with TRBJ2-1; D remains unclear. Looked up from germline, CDR1 is SGHDN and CDR2 is FVKESK. CDR3 size: 14 residues. Trimming pared 4 bases from V and 6 bases from J, leaving 13 bases between.

CDR3 DNA: TGTGCCAGCAGCGTAGGGCCGGGTTGGGCGAACACTGAAGCTTTCTTT. This translates into CASSVGPGWANTEAFF. The genes are TRBV9 and TRBJ1-1; unclear D gene. V was trimmed by 0 bases and J by 1 base, leaving 13 bases between them. Germline loops: CDR1 SGDLS, CDR2 YYNGEE. This CDR3 comprises 16 residues.

This clonotype turned up a few times. The V call is TRBV5-4, the J call TRBJ1-1, with TRBD1 matching 8 bases. From germline, CDR1 is SGHNT and CDR2 YYREEE (reference sequence). The CDR3 consists of 15 residues. J was trimmed by 2 bases and V by 5 bases; bases with no gene match: 8. For the CDR3, the DNA is TGTGCCAGCAGTTGGACGGGGACAGGAAACACTGAAGCTTTCTTT. Protein sequence: CASSWTGTGNTEAFF.

CDR3 DNA sequence: TGTGCCAGCAGCTTAGGCGGGCAGTTCAATGAAAAACTGTTTTTT. Translated: CASSLGGQFNEKLFF. The J gene is TRBJ1-4, the V gene TRBV7-9; D is unresolved. The CDR3 spans 15 residues. Germline loops: CDR1 SEHNR, CDR2 FQNEAQ (reference sequence). Deletions cut 1 base from V and 5 bases from J, with 11 bases between.

This clonotype was seen only a few times. The V and J genes are TRBV29-1 and TRBJ1-4, with D uncertain. This CDR3 region has 12 residues. Germline assignment: CDR1 SQVTM and CDR2 ANQGSEA. V lost 0 bases and J 7 bases, leaving 6 bases between the germline ends. The CDR3 DNA reads as TGCAGCGTTGAAGAAAGGCCTGAAAAACTGTTTTTT. This sequence encodes CSVEERPEKLFF.

This clonotype was seen a few times. This sequence joins TRBV5-1 and TRBJ2-7; 7 positions match TRBD2. The CDR3 consists of 16 residues. CDR1 SGHRS and CDR2 YFSETQ come from the germline V gene. The junction had 13 bases not matched to a gene; V was cut back by 4 bases and J by 3 bases. The DNA of the CDR3 is TGCGCCAGCAGCCGGCTACATGGGACTAACTACTACGAGCAGTACTTC. Translating it yields CASSRLHGTNYYEQYF.

This chain uses TRBV20-1 with TRBJ2-1, with 7 bases that match TRBD2. Trimming cost V 3 bases and J 5 bases; bases outside gene matches: 4. Germline CDR1 reads DFQATT; CDR2 reads SNEGSKA (reference sequence). CDR3 length equals 13 residues. The CDR3 loop is CSARLAVNNEQFF. The CDR3, as DNA: TGCAGTGCTAGGCTAGCGGTCAACAATGAGCAGTTCTTC.

This clonotype has ten or more counts. V and J are TRBV27 and TRBJ1-1, with D tentatively TRBD1 (5 bases). Germline CDR1 MNHEY, CDR2 SMNVEV (reference sequence). The length of the CDR3 is 15 residues. V lost 4 bases, J lost 8 bases, and 20 bases lay in between. CDR3 loop: CASSSAGKGLREAFF. CDR3 DNA sequence: TGTGCCAGCAGTTCGGCAGGGAAAGGCCTCAGGGAAGCTTTCTTT.

This chain connects TRBV18 to TRBJ1-5; D gene uncertain. The V and J ends lost 5 bases and 5 bases respectively, with 10 bases between them. Germline V lookup: CDR1 KGHSH, CDR2 LQKENI. The CDR3 contains 13 residues. The CDR3 region has the DNA TGTGCCAGCTCATCTGTTACGGATCAGCCCCAGCATTTT. Translated: CASSSVTDQPQHF.